The entry below gives a single T cell receptor beta chain sequence along with its context. The antigen remains undetermined. V lost 1 base, J lost 0 bases, and 7 bases lay in between. CDR3 size: 15 residues. Germline V gene sequence: CDR1 SGHTA, CDR2 FQGTGA. A 120-subject validation cohort, separate from the 666-subject first cohort, supplied the donors. Data came from immunoSEQ multiplex PCR; TCRdb stores just in-frame clones and leaves some out. The table shows approximately 81,000 clones, with more than 85% occurring only once. This specimen belongs to a study of cytomegalovirus exposure and HLA in healthy donors. Overall study results and limits: A few chains linked to CMV were shown in vitro to be specific for CMV antigens.

The sample comprised PBMCs. The origin of this receptor is a man between 18 and 29 years old in good health and CMV-seronegative. V and J are TRBV7-3 and TRBJ1-3, with D uncertain. CDR3 coding DNA: TGTGCCAGCAGCTTAATCACACACTCTGGAAACACCATATATTTT. It yields the protein CASSLITHSGNTIYF. Full variable domain (remainder filled in from reference TRBV7-3 and TRBJ1-3): GAGVSQTPSNKVTEKGKYVELRCDPISGHTALYWYRQSLGQGPEFLIYFQGTGAADDSGLPNDRFFAVRPEGSVSTLKIQRTERGDSAVYLCASSLITHSGNTIYFGEGSWLTVV.